These T cell receptor beta chains were read from a single sample in a study of spatial heterogeneity in lung cancer. Each CDR3 protein gets one entry after TCRdb re-called the 5' RACE reads with MiXCR. The sample has some 110,000 distinct CDR3 sequences; more than 10% are singletons. Material: PBMCs, obtained at follow-up. All receptors derive from a male donor with early-stage non-small cell lung cancer. The CDR3 runs from the conserved cysteine through the conserved F or W. The D gene is left open where the match is weak. Rows may omit the clone size; those that give it use once, few, many or a size class.

clone_size,d_call,cdr3_length,j_call,v_call,cdr3_nt,cdr3_aa
many,TRBD2,16,TRBJ2-1,TRBV29-1,TGCAGCGTTGAAGGTCATAGCGGGGTAAACAACAATGAGCAGTTCTTC,CSVEGHSGVNNNEQFF
few,NA,14,TRBJ1-6,TRBV5-4,TGTGCCAGCAGCTTGGGTGGGGATCGTTCACCCCTCCACTTT,CASSLGGDRSPLHF
few,TRBD2,14,TRBJ2-5,TRBV20-1,TGCAGTGCTACAGCGGGGGGTACCCAAGAGACCCAGTACTTC,CSATAGGTQETQYF
many,NA,12,TRBJ1-2,TRBV24-1,TGTGCCACCAGTGCTGAAGACTATGGCTACACCTTC,CATSAEDYGYTF
NA,TRBD1,18,TRBJ1-6,TRBV10-3,TGTGCCATCAGTGAGTCGGCAGGGGGGAGCTCCTATAATTCACCCCTCCACTTT,CAISESAGGSSYNSPLHF
few,NA,12,TRBJ1-2,TRBV21-1,TGTGCCAGCAGCACCCGTAACTATGGCTACACCTTC,CASSTRNYGYTF
NA,TRBD1,15,TRBJ2-7,TRBV28,TGTGCCAGCAGTTTATGGACAGGGGAAAGCGACGAGCAGTACTTC,CASSLWTGESDEQYF
NA,TRBD1,18,TRBJ2-3,TRBV11-2,TGTGCCAGCAGCTTGGGTCCGGGACAGGGGGTTTCAAGAGATACGCAGTATTTT,CASSLGPGQGVSRDTQYF
NA,TRBD1,13,TRBJ2-1,TRBV4-2,TGTGCCAGCAGCAGACAGGGGATAGATGAGCAGTTCTTC,CASSRQGIDEQFF
few,NA,15,TRBJ1-4,TRBV5-1,TGCGCCAGCAGCCGCGAAAGGATGACTAATGAAAAACTGTTTTTT,CASSRERMTNEKLFF
many,NA,11,TRBJ2-7,TRBV7-9,TGTGCCAGCAGCTTAGGTCGGGAGCAGTACTTC,CASSLGREQYF
many,TRBD2,16,TRBJ2-3,TRBV12-3/TRBV12-4,TGTGCCAGCAGGTCGGGTCTAGCGGGGGTTACAGATACGCAGTATTTT,CASRSGLAGVTDTQYF
few,NA,14,TRBJ1-1,TRBV3-1,TGTGCCAGCAGCCAAATACGGCAGAACACTGAAGCTTTCTTT,CASSQIRQNTEAFF
few,NA,11,TRBJ2-7,TRBV20-1,TGCAGTGCTTACAGGGAATACGAGCAGTACTTC,CSAYREYEQYF
NA,NA,13,TRBJ1-5,TRBV21-1,TGTGCCAGCAGCAAACAAGTCAATCAGCCCCAGCATTTT,CASSKQVNQPQHF
NA,NA,12,TRBJ2-5,TRBV2,TGTGCCAGCAGTGATATAGAAGAGACCCAGTACTTC,CASSDIEETQYF
NA,NA,15,TRBJ1-5,TRBV11-2,TGTGCCAGCAGCCCTTTGGGGTCGGGCAATCAGCCCCAGCATTTT,CASSPLGSGNQPQHF
many,NA,15,TRBJ2-5,TRBV21-1,TGTGCCAGCAGCACCCAACAGGCAGCGGAAGAGACCCAGTACTTC,CASSTQQAAEETQYF
few,TRBD2,16,TRBJ2-5,TRBV15,TGTGCCACCAGCAGAGGAAAAGCGGGACTCCAAGAGACCCAGTACTTC,CATSRGKAGLQETQYF
NA,TRBD1,15,TRBJ2-7,TRBV5-6,TGTGCCAGCAGCCTCGCCAGACAGGGGATCTACGAGCAGTACTTC,CASSLARQGIYEQYF
few,TRBD1,14,TRBJ1-1,TRBV7-9,TGTGCCAGCAGCCAAACAGGGGAGAGTACTGAAGCTTTCTTT,CASSQTGESTEAFF
many,TRBD1,13,TRBJ2-3,TRBV29-1,TGCAGCGTTGACGAGGGGGCGGTAGATACGCAGTATTTT,CSVDEGAVDTQYF
NA,TRBD1,16,TRBJ1-2,TRBV25-1,TGTGCCAGCAGTCAGGGACAGCCGGGAGCTAACTATGGCTACACCTTC,CASSQGQPGANYGYTF
NA,TRBD1,15,TRBJ1-3,TRBV10-3,TGTGCCATCAGAGCGGGACAGGGTGAAGGAAACACCATATATTTT,CAIRAGQGEGNTIYF
few,NA,14,TRBJ2-7,TRBV25-1,TGTGCCAGCAGTGAACCACAGACCTCCTACGAGCAGTACTTC,CASSEPQTSYEQYF
NA,NA,15,TRBJ2-5,TRBV9,TGTGCCAGCAGCCCACCCCCGCCTTCGCAAGAGACCCAGTACTTC,CASSPPPPSQETQYF
few,NA,15,TRBJ2-2,TRBV5-6,TGTGCCAGCAGCTACACGGCGCGAAGCACCGGGGAGCTGTTTTTT,CASSYTARSTGELFF
few,TRBD1,15,TRBJ2-3,TRBV6-5,TGTGCCAGCAGTTTGCGGACAGGGCTCACAGATACGCAGTATTTT,CASSLRTGLTDTQYF
NA,NA,15,TRBJ2-7,TRBV9,TGTGCCAGCAGCGTAGCCCCAGGGACACCTTACGAGCAGTACTTC,CASSVAPGTPYEQYF
NA,NA,16,TRBJ2-2,TRBV5-4,TGTGCCAGCAGCCCAGGGACACTTCGGGGGACCGGGGAGCTGTTTTTT,CASSPGTLRGTGELFF
many,NA,16,TRBJ2-3,TRBV5-5,TGTGCCAGCAGCTTCTCGTCCGGGGCTAGCACAGATACGCAGTATTTT,CASSFSSGASTDTQYF
many,NA,18,TRBJ2-2,TRBV7-3,TGTGCCAGCAGCTTAACATCTATCGGGACCCCCGGACCCGGGGAGCTGTTTTTT,CASSLTSIGTPGPGELFF
many,TRBD1,14,TRBJ1-5,TRBV7-2,TGTGCCAGCAGCTGGCAGGGGGCAAATCAGCCCCAGCATTTT,CASSWQGANQPQHF
NA,NA,14,TRBJ1-3,TRBV5-1,TGCGCCAGCAGCCCGACAGTTACTGGAAACACCATATATTTT,CASSPTVTGNTIYF
NA,TRBD1,13,TRBJ2-1,TRBV20-1,TGCAGTGCTCTTGGGGCAGGGGGTAGGGAGCAGTTCTTC,CSALGAGGREQFF
NA,TRBD1,20,TRBJ2-1,TRBV23-1,TGCGCCAGCAGTCAACTCCTGCACCTTGGACAGGGCGGAAACTACAATGAGCAGTTCTTC,CASSQLLHLGQGGNYNEQFF
NA,NA,15,TRBJ1-1,TRBV20-1,TGCAGTGCTAGAGCCCACCAGGGGCGGGCCACTGAAGCTTTCTTT,CSARAHQGRATEAFF
NA,TRBD1,16,TRBJ2-3,TRBV24-1,TGTGCCACCAGTGACGGACAGGGGAGGGCCACAGATACGCAGTATTTT,CATSDGQGRATDTQYF
NA,TRBD1,16,TRBJ1-1,TRBV12-3/TRBV12-4,TGTGCCAGCAGTTTCAATCCCTCAGGGGGCGACCGTCAAGCTTTCTTT,CASSFNPSGGDRQAFF
NA,TRBD1,19,TRBJ1-6,TRBV7-8,TGTGCCAGCAGCACCGGGACAGGGGGCGTCCCTACGTTGAATTCACCCCTCCACTTT,CASSTGTGGVPTLNSPLHF
many,NA,14,TRBJ2-1,TRBV20-1,TGCAGGGTTCGAGGGATAGCGGCACACAATGAGCAGTTCTTC,CRVRGIAAHNEQFF
many,TRBD1,13,TRBJ1-2,TRBV3-1,TGTGCCAGCGGTCGGGGACAGAGGTTCGGCTACACCTTC,CASGRGQRFGYTF
NA,TRBD1,18,TRBJ1-5,TRBV11-2,TGTGCCAGCAGCTCGACGACAGGGGGCTTAGGGAGCAATCAGCCCCAGCATTTT,CASSSTTGGLGSNQPQHF
NA,TRBD2,13,TRBJ2-5,TRBV20-1,TGCAGTGCTATGCGGGGGGGCCGCGAGACCCAGTACTTC,CSAMRGGRETQYF
few,NA,13,TRBJ1-5,TRBV7-2,TGTGCCAGCAGCTACTTGGACAATCAGCCCCAGCATTTT,CASSYLDNQPQHF
many,NA,18,TRBJ2-6,TRBV9,TGTGCCAGCAGCGTAGCCATCCCGAGGGGAACCGGGGCCAACGTCCTGACTTTC,CASSVAIPRGTGANVLTF
many,NA,14,TRBJ1-4,TRBV20-1,TGCAGTGCTAGCGGGGGAAGACTTGGTGAAAAACTGTTTTTT,CSASGGRLGEKLFF
NA,TRBD1,15,TRBJ2-5,TRBV28,TGTGCCAGCAGCCTCGGACAGGGGTTCAGCGAGACCCAGTACTTC,CASSLGQGFSETQYF
NA,NA,14,TRBJ2-1,TRBV20-1,TGCAGTGCCAAGGACTCGAGCTCCTACAATGAGCAGTTCTTC,CSAKDSSSYNEQFF
many,NA,13,TRBJ1-5,TRBV5-1,TGCGCCAGCAGCTTGGGGTGGGGGCAGCCCCAGCATTTT,CASSLGWGQPQHF
NA,NA,15,TRBJ2-5,TRBV28,TGTGCCAGCAGACCAACCGGGACCTACTTGAAGACCCAGTACTTC,CASRPTGTYLKTQYF
NA,NA,17,TRBJ1-1,TRBV7-3,TGTGCCAGCAGCTTAACGGGACTGCGACGTTTGAACACTGAAGCTTTCTTT,CASSLTGLRRLNTEAFF
NA,NA,16,TRBJ2-3,TRBV11-2,TGTGCCAGCAGCTTAGGCACGGGCAGGATGACAGATACGCAGTATTTT,CASSLGTGRMTDTQYF
many,NA,18,TRBJ1-3,TRBV7-2,TGTGCCAGCAGCTTAGCGACTCGAGGTGCCAGTACTGGAAACACCATATATTTT,CASSLATRGASTGNTIYF
NA,NA,15,TRBJ1-2,TRBV27,TGTGCCAGCAGTTTATTCTCCAACCTCCCAACGAGCTACACCTTC,CASSLFSNLPTSYTF
many,NA,15,TRBJ1-3,TRBV6-2/TRBV6-3,TGTGCCAGCACTTACCCTGACAACTCTGGAAACACCATATATTTT,CASTYPDNSGNTIYF
few,NA,15,TRBJ2-1,TRBV24-1,TGTGCCACCAGCAAAAGGCGGGGAAACTACAATGAGCAGTTCTTC,CATSKRRGNYNEQFF
NA,TRBD2,15,TRBJ2-7,TRBV7-2,TGTGCCAGCAAGACCTCTAGCGGGGGGGCCCACGAGCAGTACTTC,CASKTSSGGAHEQYF
NA,TRBD1,18,TRBJ1-5,TRBV6-2/TRBV6-3,TGTGCCAGCAGCCCGGCCCAAGTCACAGGGGGCGCGGGTCAGCCCCAGCATTTT,CASSPAQVTGGAGQPQHF